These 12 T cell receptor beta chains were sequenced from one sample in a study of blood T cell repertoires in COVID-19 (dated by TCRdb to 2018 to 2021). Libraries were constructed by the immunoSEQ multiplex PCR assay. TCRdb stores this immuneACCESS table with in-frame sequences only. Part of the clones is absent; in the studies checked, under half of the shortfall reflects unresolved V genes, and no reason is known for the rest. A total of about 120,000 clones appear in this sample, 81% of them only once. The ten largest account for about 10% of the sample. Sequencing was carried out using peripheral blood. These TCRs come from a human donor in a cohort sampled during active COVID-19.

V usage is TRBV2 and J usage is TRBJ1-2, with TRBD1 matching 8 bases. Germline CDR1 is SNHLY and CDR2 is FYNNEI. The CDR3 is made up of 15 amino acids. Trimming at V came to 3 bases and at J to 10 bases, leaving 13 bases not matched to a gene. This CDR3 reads CASSDSGRGRKDYTF. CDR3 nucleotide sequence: TGTGCCAGCAGTGACTCGGGCAGGGGGCGTAAAGACTACACCTTC.

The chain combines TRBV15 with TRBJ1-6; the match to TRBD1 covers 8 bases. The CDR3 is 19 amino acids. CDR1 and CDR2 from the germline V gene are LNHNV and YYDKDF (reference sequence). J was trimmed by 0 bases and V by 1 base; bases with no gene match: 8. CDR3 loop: CATSRARQGISSYNSPLHF. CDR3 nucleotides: TGTGCCACCAGCAGAGCCAGACAGGGGATTAGCTCCTATAATTCACCCCTCCACTTT.

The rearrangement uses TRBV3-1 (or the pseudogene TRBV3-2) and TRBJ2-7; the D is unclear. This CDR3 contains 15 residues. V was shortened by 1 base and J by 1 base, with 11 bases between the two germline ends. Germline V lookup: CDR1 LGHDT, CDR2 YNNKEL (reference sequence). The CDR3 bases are TGTGCCAGCAGCCAAGCGCGGCGGATATCCTACGAGCAGTACTTC. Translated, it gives CASSQARRISYEQYF.

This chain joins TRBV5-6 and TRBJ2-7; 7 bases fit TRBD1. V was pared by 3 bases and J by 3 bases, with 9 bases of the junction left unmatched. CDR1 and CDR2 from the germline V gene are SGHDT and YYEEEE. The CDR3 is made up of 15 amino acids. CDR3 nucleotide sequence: TGTGCCAGCAGCTACAACAGGGGCATGATCTACGAGCAGTACTTC. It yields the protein CASSYNRGMIYEQYF. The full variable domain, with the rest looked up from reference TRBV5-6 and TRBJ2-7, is DAGVTQSPTHLIKTRGQQVTLRCSPKSGHDTVSWYQQALGQGPQFIFQYYEEEERQRGNFPDRFSGHQFPNYSSELNVNALLLGDSALYLCASSYNRGMIYEQYFGPGTRLTVT.

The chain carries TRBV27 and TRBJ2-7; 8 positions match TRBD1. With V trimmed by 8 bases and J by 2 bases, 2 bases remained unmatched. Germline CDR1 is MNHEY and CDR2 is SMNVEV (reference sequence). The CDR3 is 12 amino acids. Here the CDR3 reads CASSQGAYEQYF. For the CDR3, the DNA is TGTGCCAGCTCACAGGGGGCCTACGAGCAGTACTTC.

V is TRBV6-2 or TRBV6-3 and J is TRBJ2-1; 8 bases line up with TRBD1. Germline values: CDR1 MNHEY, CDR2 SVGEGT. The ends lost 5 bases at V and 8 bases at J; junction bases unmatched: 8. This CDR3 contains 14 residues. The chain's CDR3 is CASSRGQGLDEQFF. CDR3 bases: TGTGCCAGCAGTCGTGGACAGGGTTTGGATGAGCAGTTCTTC.

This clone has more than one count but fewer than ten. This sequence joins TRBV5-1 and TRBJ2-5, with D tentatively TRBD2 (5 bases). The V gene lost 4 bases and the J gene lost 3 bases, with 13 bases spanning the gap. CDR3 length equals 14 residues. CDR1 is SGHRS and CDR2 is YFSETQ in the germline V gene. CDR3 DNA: TGCGCCAGCAGCCAAACTAGTCAGGAAGAGACCCAGTACTTC. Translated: CASSQTSQEETQYF.

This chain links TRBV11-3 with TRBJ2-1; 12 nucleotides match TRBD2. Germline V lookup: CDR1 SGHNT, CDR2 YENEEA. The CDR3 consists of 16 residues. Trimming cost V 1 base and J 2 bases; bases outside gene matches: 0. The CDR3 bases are TGTGCCAGCAGCTTAGCTAGCGGGGGGGCCTACAATGAGCAGTTCTTC. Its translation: CASSLASGGAYNEQFF. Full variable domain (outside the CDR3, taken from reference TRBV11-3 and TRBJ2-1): EAGVVQSPRYKIIEKKQPVAFWCNPISGHNTLYWYLQNLGQGPELLIRYENEEAVDDSQLPKDRFSAERLKGVDSTLKIQPAELGDSAVYLCASSLASGGAYNEQFFGPGTRLTVL.

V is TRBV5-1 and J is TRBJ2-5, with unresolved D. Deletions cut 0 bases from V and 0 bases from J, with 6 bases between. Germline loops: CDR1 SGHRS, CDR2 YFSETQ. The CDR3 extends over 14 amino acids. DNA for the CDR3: TGCGCCAGCAGCTTGGGCGACAACCAAGAGACCCAGTACTTC. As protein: CASSLGDNQETQYF.

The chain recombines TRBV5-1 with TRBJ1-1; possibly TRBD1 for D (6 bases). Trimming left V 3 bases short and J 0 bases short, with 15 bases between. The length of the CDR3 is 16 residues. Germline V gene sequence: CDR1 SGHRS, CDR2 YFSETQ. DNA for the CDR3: TGCGCCAGCAGCTCAACAGGGTTAACCATGAACACTGAAGCTTTCTTT. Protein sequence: CASSSTGLTMNTEAFF.

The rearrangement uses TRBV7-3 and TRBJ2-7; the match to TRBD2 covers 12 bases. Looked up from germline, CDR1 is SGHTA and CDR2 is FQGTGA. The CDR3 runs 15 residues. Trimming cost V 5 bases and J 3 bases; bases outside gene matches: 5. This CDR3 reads CASSHTSGGFYEQYF. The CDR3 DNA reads TGTGCCAGCAGCCACACTAGCGGGGGGTTCTACGAGCAGTACTTC.

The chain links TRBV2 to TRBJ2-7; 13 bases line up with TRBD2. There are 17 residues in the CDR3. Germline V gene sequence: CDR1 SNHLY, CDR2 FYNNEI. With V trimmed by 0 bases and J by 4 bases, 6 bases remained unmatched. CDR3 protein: CASSEARTSGSSYEQYF. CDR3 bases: TGTGCCAGCAGTGAAGCCAGGACTAGCGGGAGTAGTTACGAGCAGTACTTC.